The next 17 T cell receptor beta chains were all read from a single sample in a study of beta chain features in type 1 diabetes. What was sequenced were expressed TCRB transcripts, since all of the isolated RNA had been reverse transcribed. TCRdb's copy holds only in-frame clones and misses some; the assay was immunoSEQ multiplex PCR. Of approximately 120,000 clones listed, about 40% are singletons. Material for sequencing was stem cell memory CD4+ T cells from blood. The receptors here all came from a woman under 30 in good health.

This chain joins TRBV6-6 and TRBJ2-5; D ambiguous. The germline V gene encodes CDR1 MNHNY and CDR2 SVGAGI (reference sequence). Trimming removed 2 bases from V and 6 bases from J, with 4 bases in between. The CDR3 runs 11 residues. CDR3 DNA: TGTGCCAGCAGTTACGTTAAGACCCAGTACTTC. Amino acid sequence: CASSYVKTQYF.

This clone showed up just a few times. The CDR3 DNA follows: TGTGCCACCAGCAGTCCCACTAGCGGGAGGCTTAATGAGCAGTTCTTC. Translating gives CATSSPTSGRLNEQFF. This chain links TRBV15 with TRBJ2-1; 12 bases align to TRBD2. The CDR3 contains 16 residues. The V segment lost 3 bases and the J segment 7 bases; nucleotides outside the gene matches: 7. The V gene's germline CDR1 is LNHNV and CDR2 YYDKDF (reference sequence).

This clone was detected only once. CDR3 in amino acids: CASSPTSAGELFF. The CDR3 bases are TGTGCCAGCTCACCTACTAGCGCCGGGGAGCTGTTTTTT. The chain recombines TRBV18 with TRBJ2-2; 7 bases are shared with TRBD2. The CDR3 is made up of 13 amino acids. CDR1 and CDR2 from the germline V gene are KGHSH and LQKENI. V gave up 3 bases and J gave up 6 bases; unmatched junction bases: 1.

V is TRBV18 and J is TRBJ2-7, with TRBD2 matching 7 bases. The germline V gene encodes CDR1 KGHSH and CDR2 LQKENI. The junction had 10 bases not matched to a gene; V was cut back by 3 bases and J by 2 bases. This CDR3 comprises 16 residues. This CDR3 is CASSPQTIAGPYEQYF. In DNA, the CDR3 is TGTGCCAGCTCACCCCAAACTATAGCGGGTCCCTACGAGCAGTACTTC.

Only a few counts were recorded for this clone. The chain couples TRBV27 to TRBJ2-6; 9 bases align to TRBD1. CDR3 size: 16 residues. The germline V gene has CDR1 MNHEY and CDR2 SMNVEV (reference sequence). Trimming at V came to 5 bases and at J to 2 bases, leaving 4 bases not matched to a gene. The chain's CDR3 is CASSLNRGPGANVLTF. The CDR3 nucleotides read TGTGCCAGCAGTCTAAACAGGGGGCCTGGGGCCAACGTCCTGACTTTC.

The gene calls are TRBV6-1 and TRBJ1-2, with 8 bases that match TRBD1. Germline V CDR1 and CDR2: MNHNS, SASEGT. V dropped 6 bases and J dropped 4; count of bases not matched to a gene: 7. The CDR3 consists of 14 residues. CDR3 DNA: TGTGCCAGCAGGCACAGGGGGGAAAGCTATGGCTACACCTTC. Its protein is CASRHRGESYGYTF.

V usage is TRBV25-1 and J usage is TRBJ2-1; 10 nucleotides line up with TRBD2. Germline V CDR1 and CDR2: MGHDK, SYGVNS. This CDR3 contains 16 residues. V dropped 3 bases and J dropped 15; count of bases not matched to a gene: 17. CDR3 coding DNA: TGTGCCAGCAGTGACGTGGGGCTAGCGGGAGTTGATCGCCCGTTCTTC. It encodes CASSDVGLAGVDRPFF.

V is TRBV6-4 and J is TRBJ2-5; tentatively, D is TRBD1 (6 bases). Germline CDR1 and CDR2: MRHNA and SNTAGT. The CDR3 totals 17 residues. V lost 4 bases, J lost 3 bases, and 21 bases lay in between. Written as DNA, the CDR3 is TGTGCCAGCAGTGGGCGGCAGGGGCGCTGGGGAGAAGAGACCCAGTACTTC. It specifies CASSGRQGRWGEETQYF.

This clone was seen just once. The chain recombines TRBV20-1 with TRBJ2-1, with D perhaps matching TRBD2 (6 bases). CDR3 length: 9 residues. Germline V gene lookup returns CDR1 DFQATT and CDR2 SNEGSKA (reference sequence). The CDR3 nucleotides read TGCAATCGTAGCAAGCGGGAGTTCTTC. It translates to CNRSKREFF.

The V gene is TRBV5-1, the J gene TRBJ1-3; D is unclear. The V end was cut by 3 bases, the J end by 1 base, with 8 bases between. From germline, CDR1 is SGHRS and CDR2 YFSETQ. CDR3 size: 14 residues. The chain's CDR3 is CASSSAASGNTIYF. In nucleotides, the CDR3 is TGCGCCAGCAGCTCGGCAGCGTCTGGAAACACCATATATTTT.

The chain couples TRBV19 to TRBJ2-7, with D possibly matching TRBD1 (6 bases). The V end lost 4 bases, the J end lost 6 bases, and 13 bases lay between the germline ends. This CDR3 comprises 13 residues. CDR1 LNHDA and CDR2 SQIVND come from the germline V gene (reference sequence). The CDR3 spells CASSTYAGVEQYF. The CDR3, as DNA: TGTGCCAGTAGTACCTACGCAGGGGTCGAGCAGTACTTC.

Only a few counts were recorded for this clone. The chain is built from TRBV30 and TRBJ2-7, with 11 bases aligning to TRBD2. The CDR3 contains 17 residues. Germline CDR1 GTSNPN, CDR2 SVGIG (reference sequence). The V segment lost 0 bases and the J segment 3 bases; nucleotides outside the gene matches: 10. As DNA, the CDR3 is TGTGCCTGGAGTGTACATCTACTAGCGGGAGATAGCTACGAGCAGTACTTC. Protein: CAWSVHLLAGDSYEQYF.

V usage is TRBV6-5 and J usage is TRBJ1-1; no firm D call. V was shortened by 6 bases and J by 4 bases, with 12 bases between the two germline ends. Germline V CDR1 and CDR2: MNHEY, SVGAGI. The CDR3 covers 13 residues. CDR3 protein: CASRLAILTEAFF. DNA for the CDR3: TGTGCCAGCAGATTGGCCATTCTCACTGAAGCTTTCTTT.

J is TRBJ2-2 and V is TRBV4-2; 13 nucleotides align to TRBD2. Trimming cost V 4 bases and J 6 bases; bases outside gene matches: 11. Germline assignment: CDR1 LGHNA and CDR2 YNFKEQ. The CDR3 has 18 amino acids. Written as DNA, the CDR3 is TGTGCCAGCAGCCGAGGCCTGACTAGCGGGAGGCCCCCCGGGGAGCTGTTTTTT. Protein product: CASSRGLTSGRPPGELFF.

J is TRBJ1-5 and V is TRBV28; 8 nucleotides match TRBD1. This CDR3 has 15 residues. Per germline, CDR1 MDHEN and CDR2 SYDVKM. Trimming took 7 bases from V and 1 from J; bases not matched to a gene: 6. Written as DNA, the CDR3 is TGTGCCAGCATTCCCACAGGGGGGAGCAATCAGCCCCAGCATTTT. Translation gives CASIPTGGSNQPQHF.

The chain is built from TRBV5-1 and TRBJ2-5; D remains ambiguous. The J call is in doubt because the DNA end fits TRBJ2-7 better. The CDR3 is made up of 12 amino acids. Germline assignment: CDR1 SGHRS and CDR2 YFSETQ. The CDR3, as DNA: TGCGCCAGCAGCTTGAATCGCTACGAGCAGTACTTC. It codes for CASSLNRYEQYF.

Notes on this clone: Mismatch with germline at one junction end may stem from a read error. The identical CDR3 is also encoded by other nucleotide sequences in the sample. The J gene is TRBJ2-3, the V gene TRBV7-2; the D gene is possibly TRBD1 (6 bases). Germline V gene sequence: CDR1 SGHTA, CDR2 FQGNSA. CDR3 length equals 15 residues. DNA for the CDR3: TGTGCCAGCAGCTTAAGGGCAGGGGCGCCCGATACGCAATATTTT. Translated: CASSLRAGAPDTQYF.